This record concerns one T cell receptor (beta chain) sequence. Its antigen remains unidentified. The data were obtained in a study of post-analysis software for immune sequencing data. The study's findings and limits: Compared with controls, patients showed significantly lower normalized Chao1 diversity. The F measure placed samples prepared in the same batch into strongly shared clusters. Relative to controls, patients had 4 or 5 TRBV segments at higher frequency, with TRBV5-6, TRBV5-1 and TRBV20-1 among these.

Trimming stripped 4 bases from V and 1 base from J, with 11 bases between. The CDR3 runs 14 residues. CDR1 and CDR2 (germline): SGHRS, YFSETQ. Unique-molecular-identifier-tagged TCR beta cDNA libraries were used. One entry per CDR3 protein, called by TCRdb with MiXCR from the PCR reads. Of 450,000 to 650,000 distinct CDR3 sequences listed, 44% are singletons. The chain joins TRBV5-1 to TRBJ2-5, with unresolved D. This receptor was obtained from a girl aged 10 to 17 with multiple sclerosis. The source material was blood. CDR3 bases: TGCGCCAGCAGCGAGTCTCCAGGCCAAGAGACCCAGTACTTC. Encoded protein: CASSESPGQETQYF.